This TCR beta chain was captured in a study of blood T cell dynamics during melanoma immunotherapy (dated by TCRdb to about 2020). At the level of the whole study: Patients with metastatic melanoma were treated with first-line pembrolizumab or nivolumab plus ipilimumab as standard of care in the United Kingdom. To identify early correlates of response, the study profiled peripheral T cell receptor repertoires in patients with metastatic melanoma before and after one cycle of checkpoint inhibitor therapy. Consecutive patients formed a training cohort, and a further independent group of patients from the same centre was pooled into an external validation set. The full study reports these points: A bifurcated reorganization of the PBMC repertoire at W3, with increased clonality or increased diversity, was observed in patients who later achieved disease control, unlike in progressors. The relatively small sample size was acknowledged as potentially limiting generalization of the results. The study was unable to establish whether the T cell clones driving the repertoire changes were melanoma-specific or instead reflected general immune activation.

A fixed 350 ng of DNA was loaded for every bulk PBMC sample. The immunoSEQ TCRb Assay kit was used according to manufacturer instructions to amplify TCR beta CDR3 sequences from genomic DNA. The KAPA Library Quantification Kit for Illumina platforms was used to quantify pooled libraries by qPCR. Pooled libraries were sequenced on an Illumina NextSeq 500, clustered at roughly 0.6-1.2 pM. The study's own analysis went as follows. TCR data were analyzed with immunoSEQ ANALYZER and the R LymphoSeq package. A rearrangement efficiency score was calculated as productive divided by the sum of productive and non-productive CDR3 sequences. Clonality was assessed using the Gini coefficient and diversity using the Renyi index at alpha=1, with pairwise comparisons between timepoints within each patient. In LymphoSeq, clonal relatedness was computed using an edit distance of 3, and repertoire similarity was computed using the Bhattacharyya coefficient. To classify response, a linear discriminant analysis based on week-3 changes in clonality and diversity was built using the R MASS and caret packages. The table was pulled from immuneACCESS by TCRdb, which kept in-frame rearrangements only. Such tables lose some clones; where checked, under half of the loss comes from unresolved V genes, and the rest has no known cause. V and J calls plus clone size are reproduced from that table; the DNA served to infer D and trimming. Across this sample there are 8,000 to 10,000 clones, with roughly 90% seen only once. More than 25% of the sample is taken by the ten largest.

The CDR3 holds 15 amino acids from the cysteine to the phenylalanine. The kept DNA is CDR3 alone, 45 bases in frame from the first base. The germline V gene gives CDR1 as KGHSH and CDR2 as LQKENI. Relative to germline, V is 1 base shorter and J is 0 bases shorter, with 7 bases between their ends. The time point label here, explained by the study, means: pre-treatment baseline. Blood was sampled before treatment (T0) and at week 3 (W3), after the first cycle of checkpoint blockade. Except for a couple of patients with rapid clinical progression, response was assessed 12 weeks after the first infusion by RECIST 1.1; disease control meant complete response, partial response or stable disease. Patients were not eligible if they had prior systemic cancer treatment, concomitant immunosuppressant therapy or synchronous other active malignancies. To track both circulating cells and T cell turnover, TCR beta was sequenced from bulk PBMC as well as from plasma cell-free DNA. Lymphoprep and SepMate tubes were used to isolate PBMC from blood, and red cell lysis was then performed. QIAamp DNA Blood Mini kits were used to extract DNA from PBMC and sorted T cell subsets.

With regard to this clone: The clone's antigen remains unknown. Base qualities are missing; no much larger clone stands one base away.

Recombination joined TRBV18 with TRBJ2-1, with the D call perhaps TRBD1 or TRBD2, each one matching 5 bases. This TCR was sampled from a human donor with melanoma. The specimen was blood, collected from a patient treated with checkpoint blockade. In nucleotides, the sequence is TGTGCCAGCTCACCACGGGGGAGCTCCTACAATGAGCAGTTCTTC. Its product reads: CASSPRGSSYNEQFF.